This record covers a single T cell receptor (beta chain). This specimen belongs to a study of long-term antiretroviral therapy in people with HIV. This CDR3 comprises 15 residues. The ends were cut back, 5 bases at V and 7 bases at J, with 17 bases in the middle. CDR1 and CDR2 (germline): LNHDA, SQIVND (reference sequence). It was version v3.0 of the immunoSEQ assay that was run at survey level. The repertoire was sequenced with immunoSEQ multiplex PCR; TCRdb's copy has only in-frame clones and lacks some. In the table there are approximately 20,000 clones, approximately 92% of which are singletons. This TCR derives from a man aged 50 or older with HIV. Sequencing was performed on unsorted PBMCs, taken 4.2 years after starting antiretroviral therapy. J is TRBJ1-4 and V is TRBV19; TRBD1 is a possible D gene (5 bases). This chain's CDR3 is CASSVPRGGSEKLFF. CDR3 coding DNA: TGTGCCAGTAGTGTCCCCCGGGGCGGAAGTGAAAAACTGTTTTTT.